A single TCR beta chain is shown here with its context. Its antigen is unknown. The sample belongs to a study of cytomegalovirus exposure and HLA in healthy donors. The study's findings and limits: It is likely that the observed cluster of highly shared sequence variants was a sequencing artifact.

Both 60 Vbeta primers and 13 Jbeta primers went into the PCR. TCRdb keeps only in-frame clones here, not all; method: immunoSEQ multiplex PCR. There are around 180,000 clones in the sample; over 70% occur only once, and about 7% lies in the top ten. CDR1 SGHAT and CDR2 FQNNGV come from the germline V gene. With 1 base clipped from V and 4 bases from J, the junction kept 1 base outside the gene matches. The CDR3 consists of 14 residues. This chain connects TRBV11-2 to TRBJ2-1; TRBD1 agrees at 7 bases. Specimen: PBMCs. The source of this sequence is a man aged 25 to 40 in good health and CMV-seropositive. The CDR3 loop is CASSLGQGYNEQFF. Written as DNA, the CDR3 is TGTGCCAGCAGCTTAGGACAGGGTTACAATGAGCAGTTCTTC.